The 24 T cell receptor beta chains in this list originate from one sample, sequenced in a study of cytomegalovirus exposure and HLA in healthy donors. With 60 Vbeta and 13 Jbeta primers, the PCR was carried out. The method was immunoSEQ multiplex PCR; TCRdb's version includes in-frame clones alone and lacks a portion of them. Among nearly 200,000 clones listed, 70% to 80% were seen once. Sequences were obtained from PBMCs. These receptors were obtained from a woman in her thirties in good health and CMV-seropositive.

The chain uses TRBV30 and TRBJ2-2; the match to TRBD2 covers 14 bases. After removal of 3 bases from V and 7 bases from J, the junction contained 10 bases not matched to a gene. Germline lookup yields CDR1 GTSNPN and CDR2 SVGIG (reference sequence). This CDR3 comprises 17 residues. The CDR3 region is CAWRAPGLAGVSGELFF. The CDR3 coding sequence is TGTGCCTGGAGAGCACCGGGACTAGCGGGAGTAAGCGGGGAGCTGTTTTTT.

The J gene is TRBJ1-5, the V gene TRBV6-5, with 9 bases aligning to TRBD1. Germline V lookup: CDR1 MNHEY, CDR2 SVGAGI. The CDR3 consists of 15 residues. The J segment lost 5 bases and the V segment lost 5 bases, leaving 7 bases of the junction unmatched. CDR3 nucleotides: TGTGCCAGCAGTGGGGACAGGGATCTGCATCAGCCCCAGCATTTT. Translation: CASSGDRDLHQPQHF.

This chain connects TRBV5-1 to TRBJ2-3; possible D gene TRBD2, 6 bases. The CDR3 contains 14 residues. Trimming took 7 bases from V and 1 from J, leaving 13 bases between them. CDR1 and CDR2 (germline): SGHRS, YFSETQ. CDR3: CASYFGGGTDTQYF. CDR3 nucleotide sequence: TGCGCCAGCTATTTTGGCGGGGGCACAGATACGCAGTATTTT.

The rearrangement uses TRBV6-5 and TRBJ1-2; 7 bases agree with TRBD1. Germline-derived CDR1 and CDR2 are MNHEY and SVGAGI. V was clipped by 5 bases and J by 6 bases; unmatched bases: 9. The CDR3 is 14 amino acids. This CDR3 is CASSRTGGVDGYTF. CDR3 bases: TGTGCCAGCAGTAGGACAGGCGGCGTCGATGGCTACACCTTC.

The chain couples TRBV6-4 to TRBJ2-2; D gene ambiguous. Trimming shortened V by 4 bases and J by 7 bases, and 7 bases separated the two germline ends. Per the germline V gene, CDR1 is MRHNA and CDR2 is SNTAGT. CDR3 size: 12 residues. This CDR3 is CASSARVGELFF. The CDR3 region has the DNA TGTGCCAGCAGTGCCCGCGTCGGGGAGCTGTTTTTT.

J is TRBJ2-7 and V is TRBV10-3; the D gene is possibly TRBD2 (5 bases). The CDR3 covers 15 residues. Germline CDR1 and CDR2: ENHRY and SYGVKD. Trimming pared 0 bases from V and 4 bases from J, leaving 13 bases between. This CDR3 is CAISESGPLGYEQYF. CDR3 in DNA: TGTGCCATCAGTGAGTCCGGGCCACTAGGGTACGAGCAGTACTTC.

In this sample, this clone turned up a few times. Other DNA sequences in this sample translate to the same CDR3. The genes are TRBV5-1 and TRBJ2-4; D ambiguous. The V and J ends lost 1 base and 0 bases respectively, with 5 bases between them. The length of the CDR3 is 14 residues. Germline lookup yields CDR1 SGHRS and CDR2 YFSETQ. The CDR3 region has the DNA TGCGCCAGCAGCTTGACGGTAGCCAAAAACATTCAGTACTTC. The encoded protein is CASSLTVAKNIQYF.

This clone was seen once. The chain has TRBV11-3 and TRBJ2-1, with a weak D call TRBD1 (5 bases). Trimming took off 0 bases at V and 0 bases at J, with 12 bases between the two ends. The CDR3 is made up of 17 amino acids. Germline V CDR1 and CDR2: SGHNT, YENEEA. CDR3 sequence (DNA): TGTGCCAGCAGCTTAGATCACGGCAGGGCCTCCTACAATGAGCAGTTCTTC. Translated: CASSLDHGRASYNEQFF.

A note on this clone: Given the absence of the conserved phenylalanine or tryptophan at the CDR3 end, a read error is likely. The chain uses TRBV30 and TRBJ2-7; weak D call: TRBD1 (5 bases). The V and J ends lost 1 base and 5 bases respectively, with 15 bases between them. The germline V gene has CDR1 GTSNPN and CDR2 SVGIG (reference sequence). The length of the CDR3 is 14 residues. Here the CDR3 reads CAWSGLGVANEQYL. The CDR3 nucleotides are TGTGCCTGGAGTGGGTTAGGGGTTGCGAACGAGCAGTACCTC.

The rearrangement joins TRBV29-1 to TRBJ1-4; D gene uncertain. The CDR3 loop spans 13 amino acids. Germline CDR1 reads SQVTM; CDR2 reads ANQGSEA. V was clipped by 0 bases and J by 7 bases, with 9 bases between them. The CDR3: CSVEESGSEKLFF. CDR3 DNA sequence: TGCAGCGTTGAAGAAAGCGGATCTGAAAAACTGTTTTTT.

The CDR3 is CASSEATVSTDTQYF. DNA for the CDR3: TGTGCCAGCAGTGAAGCGACAGTTAGCACAGATACGCAGTATTTT. The chain uses TRBV2 and TRBJ2-3; D perhaps matches TRBD1 (5 bases). Germline V gene sequence: CDR1 SNHLY, CDR2 FYNNEI. Trimming pared 0 bases from V and 0 bases from J, leaving 7 bases between. The CDR3 consists of 15 residues.

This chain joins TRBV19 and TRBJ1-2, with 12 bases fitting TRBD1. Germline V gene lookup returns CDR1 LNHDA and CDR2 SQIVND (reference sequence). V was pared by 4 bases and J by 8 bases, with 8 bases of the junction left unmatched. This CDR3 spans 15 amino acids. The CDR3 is CASSRDGTGGEGYTF. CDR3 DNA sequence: TGTGCCAGTAGTAGGGACGGGACAGGGGGCGAAGGCTACACCTTC.

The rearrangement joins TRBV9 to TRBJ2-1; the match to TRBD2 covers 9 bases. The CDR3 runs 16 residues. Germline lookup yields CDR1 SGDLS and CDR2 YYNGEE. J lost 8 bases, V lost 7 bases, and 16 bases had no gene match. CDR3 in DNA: TGTGCCAGCGGAAGGGGGGCTAGCGGGAATATGGATGAGCAGTTCTTC. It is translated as CASGRGASGNMDEQFF.

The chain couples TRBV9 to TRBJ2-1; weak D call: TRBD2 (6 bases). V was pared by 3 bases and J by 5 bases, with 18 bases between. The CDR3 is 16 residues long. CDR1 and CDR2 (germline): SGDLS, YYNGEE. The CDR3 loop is CASSGEVTDWDNEQFF. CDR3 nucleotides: TGTGCCAGCAGCGGGGAGGTGACGGACTGGGACAATGAGCAGTTCTTC. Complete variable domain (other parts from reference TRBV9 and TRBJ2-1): DSGVTQTPKHLITATGQRVTLRCSPRSGDLSVYWYQQSLDQGLQFLIQYYNGEERAKGNILERFSAQQFPDLHSELNLSSLELGDSALYFCASSGEVTDWDNEQFFGPGTRLTVL.

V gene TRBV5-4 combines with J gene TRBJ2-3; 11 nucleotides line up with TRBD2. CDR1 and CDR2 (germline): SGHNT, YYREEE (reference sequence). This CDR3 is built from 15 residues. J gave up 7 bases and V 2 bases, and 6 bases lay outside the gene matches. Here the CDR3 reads CASSFDSGRANTQYF. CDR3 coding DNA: TGTGCCAGCAGCTTTGATAGCGGGAGGGCCAATACGCAGTATTTT.

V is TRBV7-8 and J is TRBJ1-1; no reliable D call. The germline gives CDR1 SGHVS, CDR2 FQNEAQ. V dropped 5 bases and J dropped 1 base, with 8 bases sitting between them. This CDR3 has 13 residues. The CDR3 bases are TGTGCCAGCAGCCTGCATAGGAACACTGAAGCTTTCTTT. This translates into CASSLHRNTEAFF. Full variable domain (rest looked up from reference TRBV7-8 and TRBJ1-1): GAGVSQSPRYKVAKRGQDVALRCDPISGHVSLFWYQQALGQGPEFLTYFQNEAQLDKSGLPSDRFFAERPEGSVSTLKIQRTQQEDSAVYLCASSLHRNTEAFFGQGTRLTVV.

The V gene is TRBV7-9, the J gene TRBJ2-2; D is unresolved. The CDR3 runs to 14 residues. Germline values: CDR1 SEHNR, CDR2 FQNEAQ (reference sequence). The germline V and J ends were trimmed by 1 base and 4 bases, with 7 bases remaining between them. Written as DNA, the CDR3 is TGTGCCAGCAGCTTAGGTCTATCCACCGGGGAGCTGTTTTTT. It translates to CASSLGLSTGELFF.

CDR3 protein: CARSLGGRSDQPQHF. The CDR3 DNA follows: TGTGCCAGAAGCTTGGGAGGGAGGTCAGATCAGCCCCAGCATTTT. This sequence joins TRBV5-3 and TRBJ1-5, with D unclear. TRBV5-3 is identified as an open reading frame with a role that is uncertain. V lost 0 bases and J lost 5, with 12 bases in between. The CDR3 has 15 amino acids.

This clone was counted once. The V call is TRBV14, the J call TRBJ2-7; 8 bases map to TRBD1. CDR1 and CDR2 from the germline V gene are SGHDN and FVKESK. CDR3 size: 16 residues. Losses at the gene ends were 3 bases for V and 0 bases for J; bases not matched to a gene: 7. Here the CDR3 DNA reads TGTGCCAGCAGCCAGAGAGGGACAGGCAGCTCCTACGAGCAGTACTTC. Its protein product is CASSQRGTGSSYEQYF.

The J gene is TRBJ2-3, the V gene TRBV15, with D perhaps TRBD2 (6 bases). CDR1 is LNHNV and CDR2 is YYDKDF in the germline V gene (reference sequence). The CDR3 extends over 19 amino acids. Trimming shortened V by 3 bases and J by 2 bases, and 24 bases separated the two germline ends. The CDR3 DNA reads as TGTGCCACCAGCAGCGCTTATCCGTGGCGGGATCACCACACAGATACGCAGTATTTT. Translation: CATSSAYPWRDHHTDTQYF.

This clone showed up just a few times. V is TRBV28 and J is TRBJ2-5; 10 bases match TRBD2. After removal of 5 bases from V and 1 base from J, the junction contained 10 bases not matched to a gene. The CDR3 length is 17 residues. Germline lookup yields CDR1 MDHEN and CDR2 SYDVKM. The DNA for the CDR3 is TGTGCCAGCAGTACGATTGCCGGGACTAGCGTCCAAGAGACCCAGTACTTC. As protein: CASSTIAGTSVQETQYF.

CDR3 residues: CASSLAEQGWNEQFF. The CDR3 DNA reads as TGCGCCAGCAGCTTGGCCGAACAGGGGTGGAATGAGCAGTTCTTC. The V call is TRBV5-1, the J call TRBJ2-1, with TRBD1 matching 7 bases. CDR3 length: 15 amino acids. Germline CDR1 and CDR2: SGHRS and YFSETQ. V lost 0 bases to trimming and J lost 7 bases; unmatched junction nucleotides: 7.

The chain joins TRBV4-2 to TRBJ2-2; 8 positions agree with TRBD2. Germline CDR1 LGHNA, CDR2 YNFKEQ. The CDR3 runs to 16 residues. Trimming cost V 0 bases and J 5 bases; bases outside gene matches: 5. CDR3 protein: CASSQDRRGGTGELFF. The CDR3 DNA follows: TGTGCCAGCAGCCAAGATCGTCGGGGGGGGACCGGGGAGCTGTTTTTT.

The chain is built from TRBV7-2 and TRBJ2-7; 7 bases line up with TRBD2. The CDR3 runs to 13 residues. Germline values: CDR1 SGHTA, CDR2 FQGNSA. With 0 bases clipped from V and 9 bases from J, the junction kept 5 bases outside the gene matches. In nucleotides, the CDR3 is TGTGCCAGCAGCTTAGCGCAGCGGGGTGGGCAGTACTTC. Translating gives CASSLAQRGGQYF. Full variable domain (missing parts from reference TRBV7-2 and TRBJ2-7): GAGVSQSPSNKVTEKGKDVELRCDPISGHTALYWYRQSLGQGLEFLIYFQGNSAPDKSGLPSDRFSAERTGGSVSTLTIQRTQQEDSAVYLCASSLAQRGGQYFGPGTRLTVT.